The subject of this entry is one TCR beta chain. No antigen is known for it. TCRdb processed the reads anew with MiXCR; each CDR3 protein has one entry. Seen here are 830,000 or so distinct CDR3 sequences, 32% observed once, and the top ten hold about an eighth. This entry comes from a study of T cell repertoires in cytomegalovirus infection. Study in general: Well-studied HLA-B-restricted CMV epitopes were used in the study alongside recently identified HLA-C-restricted ones. TCR beta signatures that were public indicated CMV infection and matching HLA type.

Notes on the study in general: Ex vivo responses were dominated by HLA-C-restricted CMV-specific TCR beta clonotypes. Individuals carrying CMV plus the relevant HLA were identified by cumulative frequency of public TCR beta families.

In germline, CDR1 is MNHNY, CDR2 SVGAGI (reference sequence). Trimming removed 5 bases at V and 0 bases at J, with 17 bases between. CDR3 length equals 17 residues. The receptor was derived from a human donor in good health (CMV status not recorded). Some clones in this sample may be carry-over from other donors' samples. This specimen consisted of cultured CD8+ T cells from PBMCs, obtained from culture after CMV antigen stimulation. V usage is TRBV6-6 and J usage is TRBJ1-5; perhaps TRBD1 as D (5 bases). The CDR3 loop reads CASSASRGTPSNQPQHF. CDR3 coding DNA: TGTGCCAGCAGTGCCTCTCGCGGGACGCCTAGCAATCAGCCCCAGCATTTT.